This TCR beta chain was sequenced during a study of T cell repertoires in cytomegalovirus infection. Study as a whole: It can be stated that public TCR beta signatures indicated CMV infection as well as a matching HLA type.

In TCRdb, the reads were re-called with MiXCR into one record per CDR3 protein. The sample yields a few hundred thousand distinct CDR3 sequences, more than 15% seen once. V shed 3 bases and J shed 6 bases, with 9 bases lying between them. The CDR3 contains 11 residues. The germline CDR1 and CDR2 sequences are SQVTM and ANQGSEA. Note on this clonotype: Its antigen is currently unknown.

Overall study findings and caveats: Dominant in the ex vivo response were TCR beta clonotypes restricted by HLA-C and specific for CMV. The cumulative frequency of public TCR beta families identified carriers of CMV plus the relevant HLA.

The chain joins TRBV29-1 to TRBJ2-7; D gene uncertain. This TCR was sampled from a human donor in good health (CMV status not recorded). Some clones in this sample may be carry-over from other donors' samples. Material: CD8+ T cells from PBMCs. CDR3 amino acids: CSVEDGFEQYF. The CDR3 DNA reads as TGCAGCGTTGAGGACGGTTTCGAGCAGTACTTC.